Listed here is a single TCR beta chain. Its antigen remains unknown. The data were taken from a study of cytomegalovirus exposure and HLA in healthy donors. Study context: Out of 150 million to 200 million T cells, an earlier analysis found fewer than 140 million unique TCR beta sequences in total.

This PCR relied on a set of 60 Vbeta primers and 13 Jbeta primers. The table came from immunoSEQ multiplex PCR; TCRdb's copy has only in-frame clones and leaves some out. The sample has 120,000 or so clones, 74% seen once; the top ten hold approximately 6.4%. Germline V lookup: CDR1 SGHDN, CDR2 FVKESK. This CDR3 contains 16 residues. V was pared by 4 bases and J by 0 bases, with 15 bases between. Points from the study as a whole: Within a later analysis, the majority of CMV-associated TCR beta chains appeared HLA-restricted. TCR beta chain V- and J-gene trimming was linked, in a later analysis, to a missense variant in DCLRE1C.

The sequence was collected from a woman between 45 and 65 years old in good health and CMV-seropositive. Sample: PBMCs. This chain joins TRBV14 and TRBJ1-1; a possible D gene is TRBD1 (6 bases). The CDR3 protein is CASSPGAEYMNTEAFF. CDR3 nucleotides: TGTGCCAGCAGCCCAGGGGCAGAATACATGAACACTGAAGCTTTCTTT.